This T cell receptor (beta chain) was obtained from a study of blood T cell repertoires in COVID-19. Across the study: COVID-19 samples, acute and convalescent, were from the United States, Italy and Spain. The cDNA or gDNA used as material had been derived from T cells, B-cell-depleted T cells, or PBMCs.

This clone has a single count. Per the original data handling: Cell counts per sample came from amplifying reference gene primers. The method was immunoSEQ multiplex PCR; TCRdb's version includes in-frame clones alone and lacks a portion of them. That table gives V, J and clone size, and the DNA gave D and trimming. Here the sample spans tens of thousands of clones, approximately 93% being singletons. CDR3 length: 16 residues. CDR1 and CDR2 (germline): SGDLS, YYNGEE. V was clipped by 0 bases and J by 1 base, with 13 bases between them. V and J are TRBV9 and TRBJ2-5; D perhaps matches TRBD2 (7 bases). The sequence was collected from an older man with active COVID-19. The sequenced sample was peripheral blood. The CDR3 loop is CASSVAAGAPQETQYF. The CDR3 coding sequence is TGTGCCAGCAGCGTAGCCGCGGGGGCCCCCCAAGAGACCCAGTACTTC.